The 20 T cell receptor beta chains below were found in one sample sequenced in a study of shared clonotypes between healthy human individuals. Naive CD8 cells comprised CD45RO-negative, CCR7-positively selected cells, excluding terminally differentiated effector memory CD45RA+ cells. Using immunoSEQ multiplex PCR, the repertoire was profiled, and TCRdb retains in-frame clones only, with some absent. The sample yields just over 2,000,000 clones, roughly 95% seen once. The sample was naive CD8+ T cells sorted from blood. These receptors all come from a man aged 18-30 years in good health.

The gene calls are TRBV18 and TRBJ1-1; D unresolved. Trimming left V 0 bases short and J 10 bases short, with 15 bases between. The CDR3 is 14 residues long. Per germline, CDR1 KGHSH and CDR2 LQKENI. CDR3 in amino acids: CASSPPPGEASAFF. The CDR3 DNA reads as TGTGCCAGCTCACCACCGCCGGGAGAAGCTTCAGCTTTCTTT. Complete variable domain (other parts from reference TRBV18 and TRBJ1-1): NAGVMQNPRHLVRRRGQEARLRCSPMKGHSHVYWYRQLPEEGLKFMVYLQKENIIDESGMPKERFSAEFPKEGPSILRIQQVVRGDSAAYFCASSPPPGEASAFFGQGTRLTVV.

The rearrangement links TRBV6-6 to TRBJ2-7, with D possibly TRBD1 on 5 matching bases. Germline loops: CDR1 MNHNY, CDR2 SVGAGI (reference sequence). Trimming removed 5 bases at V and 1 base at J, with 9 bases between. The CDR3 loop spans 13 amino acids. CDR3 coding DNA: TGTGCCAGCAGTCATAGACAGTCCTACGAGCAGTACTTC. This translates into CASSHRQSYEQYF.

Of note for this clone: Other DNA sequences in the sample encode the same CDR3. The V and J genes are TRBV9 and TRBJ2-7, with D tentatively TRBD1 (5 bases). V lost 0 bases and J 6 bases, leaving 10 bases between the germline ends. Germline V gene sequence: CDR1 SGDLS, CDR2 YYNGEE. CDR3 length: 13 residues. CDR3 DNA sequence: TGTGCCAGCAGCGTAGGCGCAGGGTCCGAGCAGTACTTC. Translation: CASSVGAGSEQYF. Based on the CDR3 plus reference TRBV9 and TRBJ2-7, the full variable domain is DSGVTQTPKHLITATGQRVTLRCSPRSGDLSVYWYQQSLDQGLQFLIQYYNGEERAKGNILERFSAQQFPDLHSELNLSSLELGDSALYFCASSVGAGSEQYFGPGTRLTVT.

The chain uses TRBV27 and TRBJ1-5; 7 bases map to TRBD1. CDR3 length: 15 amino acids. Germline assignment: CDR1 MNHEY and CDR2 SMNVEV (reference sequence). J was trimmed by 4 bases and V by 2 bases; bases with no gene match: 5. The CDR3 loop is CASSLGTQGNQPQHF. The CDR3 DNA is TGTGCCAGCAGTTTAGGTACACAGGGGAATCAGCCCCAGCATTTT.

This clone was observed once. This sequence joins TRBV7-8 and TRBJ1-5; D gene uncertain. This CDR3 comprises 14 residues. V shed 4 bases and J shed 7 bases, with 14 bases lying between them. The germline gives CDR1 SGHVS, CDR2 FQNEAQ. The CDR3 spells CASSSELGIQPQHF. CDR3 nucleotides: TGTGCCAGCAGCTCCGAGCTGGGCATCCAGCCCCAGCATTTT.

Remarks on this clone: Other nucleotide sequences in the sample specify the same CDR3. This chain uses TRBV5-6 with TRBJ2-1; 10 nucleotides agree with TRBD1. Germline assignment: CDR1 SGHDT and CDR2 YYEEEE. The CDR3 spans 14 residues. The ends lost 3 bases at V and 7 bases at J; junction bases unmatched: 4. The chain's CDR3 is CASSSGTGVNEQFF. The CDR3, as DNA: TGTGCCAGCAGCTCCGGGACAGGGGTGAATGAGCAGTTCTTC. The full variable domain, in which reference TRBV5-6 and TRBJ2-1 provide the parts outside the CDR3, is DAGVTQSPTHLIKTRGQQVTLRCSPKSGHDTVSWYQQALGQGPQFIFQYYEEEERQRGNFPDRFSGHQFPNYSSELNVNALLLGDSALYLCASSSGTGVNEQFFGPGTRLTVL.

The gene calls are TRBV18 and TRBJ2-7, with 13 bases identical to TRBD2. Trimming at V came to 3 bases and at J to 3 bases, leaving 11 bases not matched to a gene. The germline V gene has CDR1 KGHSH and CDR2 LQKENI. This CDR3 contains 18 residues. In DNA, the CDR3 is TGTGCCAGCTCACCCACCGGGACTAGCGGGAATTTTCTCTACGAGCAGTACTTC. This sequence encodes CASSPTGTSGNFLYEQYF.

The chain employs TRBV14 and TRBJ1-2, with D perhaps matching TRBD1 (6 bases). The CDR3 extends over 14 amino acids. V was pared by 1 base and J by 4 bases, with 10 bases between. CDR1 is SGHDN and CDR2 is FVKESK in the germline V gene. CDR3 in DNA: TGTGCCAGCAGCCAAGCCGGGGGCTCCTATGGCTACACCTTC. It translates to CASSQAGGSYGYTF.

V usage is TRBV27 and J usage is TRBJ1-2; TRBD1 is a possible D gene (6 bases). The CDR3 contains 15 residues. Germline V lookup: CDR1 MNHEY, CDR2 SMNVEV (reference sequence). Trimming shortened V by 2 bases and J by 7 bases, and 17 bases separated the two germline ends. The CDR3 loop is CASSLGPGEGGGYTF. In nucleotides, the CDR3 is TGTGCCAGCAGTTTAGGTCCGGGGGAAGGGGGTGGCTACACCTTC.

The chain recombines TRBV9 with TRBJ2-5; 9 bases match TRBD2. The V gene's germline CDR1 is SGDLS and CDR2 YYNGEE. V lost 2 bases, J lost 5 bases, and 13 bases stayed unmatched. The CDR3 spans 17 residues. CDR3 in amino acids: CASSVNPAGGREETQYF. In nucleotides, the CDR3 is TGTGCCAGCAGCGTCAACCCAGCGGGGGGCCGAGAGGAGACCCAGTACTTC.

This clone occurred once. Other DNA sequences of this sample code for an identical CDR3. The chain employs TRBV6-6 and TRBJ2-3; no firm D call. CDR3 length: 12 amino acids. Germline CDR1 is MNHNY and CDR2 is SVGAGI (reference sequence). The V end lost 2 bases, the J end lost 5 bases, and 5 bases lay between the germline ends. The chain's CDR3 is CASSYSEDTQYF. DNA of the CDR3: TGTGCCAGCAGTTACAGTGAAGATACGCAGTATTTT.

V gene TRBV2 combines with J gene TRBJ2-3, with D unresolved. CDR1 SNHLY and CDR2 FYNNEI come from the germline V gene. Trimming took 3 bases from V and 2 from J, leaving 9 bases between them. CDR3 size: 14 residues. The CDR3 region has the DNA TGTGCCAGCAGTGAGAGGAGCCACACAGATACGCAGTATTTT. Amino acids: CASSERSHTDTQYF.

V usage is TRBV7-9 and J usage is TRBJ1-5; TRBD1 matches at 9 bases. V was clipped by 3 bases and J by 6 bases; unmatched bases: 9. The CDR3 has 16 residues. Germline loops: CDR1 SEHNR, CDR2 FQNEAQ (reference sequence). The CDR3 nucleotides read TGTGCCAGCAGCTTGTCCGGGACAGGGAGGGCTCAGCCCCAGCATTTT. Its protein product is CASSLSGTGRAQPQHF.

The chain uses TRBV12-5 and TRBJ2-7, with D unresolved. Germline loops: CDR1 LGHNT, CDR2 FRNRAP. The CDR3 is 11 amino acids. The V end lost 6 bases, the J end lost 3 bases, and 6 bases lay between the germline ends. The CDR3 coding sequence is TGTGCTAGTGGACCCGACTACGAGCAGTACTTC. It yields the protein CASGPDYEQYF.

The chain combines TRBV11-3 with TRBJ2-2; perhaps TRBD1 as D (6 bases). The CDR3 has 16 residues. V was clipped by 5 bases and J by 7 bases, with 20 bases between them. Per the germline V gene, CDR1 is SGHNT and CDR2 is YENEEA. The CDR3 coding sequence is TGTGCCAGCAGCAACACAGGGCCCGCCTGGGTCGGGGAGCTGTTTTTT. Protein sequence: CASSNTGPAWVGELFF.

A note on this clone: Other DNA sequences within the sample encode an identical CDR3. The V and J genes are TRBV7-9 and TRBJ2-3; 8 nucleotides match TRBD2. The CDR3 consists of 15 residues. V lost 5 bases, J lost 0 bases, and 4 bases stayed unmatched. Germline lookup yields CDR1 SEHNR and CDR2 FQNEAQ (reference sequence). Written as DNA, the CDR3 is TGTGCCAGCAGCCCAGCGGGGGTGAGCACAGATACGCAGTATTTT. Its protein product is CASSPAGVSTDTQYF.

This sequence joins TRBV5-1 and TRBJ2-2; 9 bases match TRBD1. The V gene's germline CDR1 is SGHRS and CDR2 YFSETQ. Losses at the gene ends were 2 bases for V and 5 bases for J; bases not matched to a gene: 10. CDR3 length: 17 residues. CDR3 nucleotides: TGCGCCAGCAGCTTTACAGGGGGCCCGAAGGAGACCGGGGAGCTGTTTTTT. As protein: CASSFTGGPKETGELFF.

The V gene is TRBV5-6, the J gene TRBJ1-1; TRBD1 is a possible D gene (5 bases). With 1 base removed from V and 0 bases from J, the gap between germline ends came to 7 bases. Germline V gene lookup returns CDR1 SGHDT and CDR2 YYEEEE. This CDR3 is 14 amino acids long. The CDR3 DNA reads as TGTGCCAGCAGCTTGCGGACACTGAACACTGAAGCTTTCTTT. It is translated as CASSLRTLNTEAFF. The full variable domain, in which reference TRBV5-6 and TRBJ1-1 provide the parts outside the CDR3, is DAGVTQSPTHLIKTRGQQVTLRCSPKSGHDTVSWYQQALGQGPQFIFQYYEEEERQRGNFPDRFSGHQFPNYSSELNVNALLLGDSALYLCASSLRTLNTEAFFGQGTRLTVV.

The chain is built from TRBV9 and TRBJ1-1; 8 bases map to TRBD1. CDR3 length: 15 amino acids. Germline V CDR1 and CDR2: SGDLS, YYNGEE. Trimming cost V 3 bases and J 5 bases; bases outside gene matches: 9. The CDR3, as DNA: TGTGCCAGCAGCGCCCTTCAGACAGGGGAGACTGAAGCTTTCTTT. Translated: CASSALQTGETEAFF.

The chain has TRBV5-1 and TRBJ1-1; perhaps TRBD1 as D (5 bases). Trimming pared 2 bases from V and 6 bases from J, leaving 20 bases between. The CDR3 contains 16 residues. Germline CDR1 SGHRS, CDR2 YFSETQ. DNA for the CDR3: TGCGCCAGCAGCTTAACGGTGATGGGGGTGGTAGCTGAAGCTTTCTTT. Its protein product is CASSLTVMGVVAEAFF.